This T cell receptor beta chain was found in a study of vaccination and CD4 T cells after COVID-19. This clonotype has more than one count but fewer than ten. Its target is not known. As for treatment: roughly ten-day PBMC culture with coronavirus spike peptide pools or control peptides (ViraFEST assay). Germline-derived CDR1 and CDR2 are KGHDR and SFDVKD. The CDR3 sequence is 17 residues long. Germline trimming cut 0 bases from V and 1 base from J; bases unmatched to any gene: 4. Sequence data for DNA of cultured CD4+ T cells were generated by the Oncomine TCR Beta short-read assay. TCRdb re-called the PCR reads through MiXCR, storing one row per CDR3 protein. The table records around 18,000 distinct CDR3 sequences, around two fifths of them present only once.

Sequencing was done on a sample of CD4+ T cells from blood, cultured in vitro. The rearrangement links TRBV24-1 to TRBJ2-7; 11 positions agree with TRBD2. The TCR was taken from a human donor who had recovered from COVID-19. This chain's CDR3 is CATSDLLGLAGSYEQYF. The DNA of the CDR3 is TGTGCCACCAGTGATTTGCTCGGACTAGCGGGTTCCTACGAGCAGTACTTC.